This is a list of T cell receptor beta chains from one sample in a study of cytomegalovirus exposure and HLA in healthy donors. The assay was immunoSEQ multiplex PCR, and TCRdb's table has in-frame clones only and misses some. This sample has 170,000 or so clones, with less than 80% found just once. Sequencing was done on a sample of PBMCs. The receptors derive from a middle-aged woman in good health and CMV-seronegative. Both conserved end residues are part of each CDR3. D genes are given only for firm matches. Expanded clones are given a class, and other clones once, few, many or no size at all.

CDR3 protein: CASSYSSGTGGGEQYF
CDR3 DNA: TGTGCCAGCAGTTACTCGTCGGGGACAGGGGGAGGCGAGCAGTACTTC
J gene: TRBJ2-7
clone size: .
V gene: TRBV6-5
D gene: TRBD1

CDR3 protein: CASSLEPGGYEQYF
CDR3 DNA: TGCGCCAGCAGCTTGGAGCCAGGGGGTTACGAGCAGTACTTC
J gene: TRBJ2-7
clone size: .
V gene: TRBV5-1
D gene: TRBD1

CDR3 protein: CASSQGVQPQHF
CDR3 DNA: TGTGCCAGCAGCCAAGGGGTTCAGCCCCAGCATTTT
J gene: TRBJ1-5
clone size: .
V gene: TRBV7-2
D gene: .

CDR3 protein: CASSLGGYGYTF
CDR3 DNA: TGTGCCAGCAGTCTCGGGGGCTATGGCTACACCTTC
J gene: TRBJ1-2
clone size: .
V gene: TRBV28
D gene: .

CDR3 protein: CASSLSAGQGSGYTF
CDR3 DNA: TGTGCCAGCAGTTTAAGCGCAGGACAGGGGAGTGGCTACACCTTC
J gene: TRBJ1-2
clone size: .
V gene: TRBV27
D gene: TRBD1

CDR3 protein: CASSLGGPSTDTQYF
CDR3 DNA: TGCGCCAGCAGCTTAGGGGGCCCCAGCACAGATACGCAGTATTTT
J gene: TRBJ2-3
clone size: .
V gene: TRBV5-1
D gene: TRBD1

CDR3 protein: CASNGASSYNEQFF
CDR3 DNA: TGTGCCAGCAACGGAGCTAGCTCCTACAATGAGCAGTTCTTC
J gene: TRBJ2-1
clone size: .
V gene: TRBV2
D gene: .

CDR3 protein: CASSVRPGGGNEQFF
CDR3 DNA: TGTGCCAGCAGCGTAAGGCCGGGAGGTGGGAATGAGCAGTTCTTC
J gene: TRBJ2-1
clone size: .
V gene: TRBV9
D gene: TRBD2

CDR3 protein: CASSLAERVEQFF
CDR3 DNA: TGTGCCAGCAGCTTAGCAGAGAGGGTTGAGCAGTTCTTC
J gene: TRBJ2-1
clone size: .
V gene: TRBV7-8
D gene: .

CDR3 protein: CASSLIAYEQYF
CDR3 DNA: TGTGCCAGCAGCCTCATAGCCTACGAGCAGTACTTC
J gene: TRBJ2-7
clone size: .
V gene: TRBV28
D gene: .

CDR3 protein: CASSSSRQGFSYEQYF
CDR3 DNA: TGCGCCAGCAGCTCGAGTAGACAGGGATTTTCCTACGAGCAGTACTTC
J gene: TRBJ2-7
clone size: once
V gene: TRBV5-1
D gene: TRBD1

CDR3 protein: CSVEGGGSF
CDR3 DNA: TGCAGCGTTGAAGGGGGAGGATCTTTC
J gene: TRBJ1-2
clone size: .
V gene: TRBV29-1
D gene: .

CDR3 protein: CASSPGLAGGNEQFF
CDR3 DNA: TGCGCCAGCAGCCCCGGACTAGCGGGGGGCAATGAGCAGTTCTTC
J gene: TRBJ2-1
clone size: .
V gene: TRBV5-1
D gene: TRBD2

CDR3 protein: CASTSTIRVAPYEQYF
CDR3 DNA: TGTGCCAGTACCAGTACCATCAGGGTTGCTCCCTACGAGCAGTACTTC
J gene: TRBJ2-7
clone size: .
V gene: TRBV19
D gene: .

CDR3 protein: CASSLAGPTDTQYF
CDR3 DNA: TGTGCCAGCAGTCTAGCGGGACCCACAGATACGCAGTATTTT
J gene: TRBJ2-3
clone size: .
V gene: TRBV2
D gene: TRBD2

CDR3 protein: CASRGGLTGTEAFF
CDR3 DNA: TGCGCCAGCAGGGGGGGGCTTACAGGCACTGAAGCTTTCTTT
J gene: TRBJ1-1
clone size: .
V gene: TRBV5-1
D gene: .

CDR3 protein: CASSSSGRTDTQYF
CDR3 DNA: TGTGCCAGCAGTAGCAGCGGGAGAACAGATACGCAGTATTTT
J gene: TRBJ2-3
clone size: .
V gene: TRBV28
D gene: TRBD2

CDR3 protein: CASSRQGREKLFF
CDR3 DNA: TGTGCCAGCAGCAGACAGGGACGTGAAAAACTGTTTTTT
J gene: TRBJ1-4
clone size: once
V gene: TRBV7-2
D gene: TRBD1

CDR3 protein: CASSWDGAYEQYF
CDR3 DNA: TGTGCCAGCAGTTGGGATGGGGCTTACGAGCAGTACTTC
J gene: TRBJ2-7
clone size: .
V gene: TRBV6-6
D gene: .

CDR3 protein: CASSLAPHTSGRNNEQFF
CDR3 DNA: TGTGCCAGCAGTTTAGCGCCCCATACTAGCGGGAGGAACAATGAGCAGTTCTTC
J gene: TRBJ2-1
clone size: .
V gene: TRBV27
D gene: TRBD2

CDR3 protein: CASSPPSGSISTGELFF
CDR3 DNA: TGCGCCAGCAGCCCCCCTAGCGGGAGTATCAGCACCGGGGAGCTGTTTTTT
J gene: TRBJ2-2
clone size: once
V gene: TRBV4-1
D gene: TRBD2

CDR3 protein: CASSIRERYEQYF
CDR3 DNA: TGTGCCAGTAGTATTCGGGAGAGGTACGAGCAGTACTTC
J gene: TRBJ2-7
clone size: few
V gene: TRBV19
D gene: .